This TCR beta chain was recorded in a study of liver allograft versus peripheral blood T cells. Study as a whole: The authors compared T cell receptor repertoires in transplanted livers with those in the peripheral blood of recipients.

Findings and limits, study-wide: Intragraft T cell receptor repertoires of liver allografts were reportedly distinct from those in peripheral blood.

This clonotype occurred once. What it recognizes is unknown. MiXCR, run by TCRdb on the reads, gives a single entry per CDR3 protein. The sample lists about 10,000 distinct CDR3 sequences, about 25% occurring once. Trimming took 1 base from V and 0 from J, leaving 22 bases between them. The length of the CDR3 is 20 residues. The germline V gene encodes CDR1 MNHNY and CDR2 SVGAGI (reference sequence). J is TRBJ1-3 and V is TRBV6-6; TRBD1 might be the D (5 bases). The receptor comes from a human patient who had a liver transplant. Some T cells may be graft donor cells. The chain's CDR3 is CASSYFVGGGSLSSGNTIYF. The DNA of the CDR3 is TGTGCCAGCAGTTACTTCGTTGGGGGAGGGTCCCTCAGCTCTGGAAACACCATATATTTT.